Listed below are T cell receptor beta chains from one sample, sequenced in a study of beta chain features in type 1 diabetes. Clones were read by immunoSEQ multiplex PCR, and TCRdb kept only the in-frame ones, dropping some. The repertoire consists of around 45,000 clones, with around 40% occurring once and the leading ten covering more than 0.1%. The sample taken for sequencing was stem cell memory CD4+ T cells from blood. The receptors were gathered from a man aged 25 to 45 with type 1 diabetes. Each CDR3 is given with its conserved first and last residue. Each record gives: clone size, D gene, J gene, V gene, CDR3 protein, CDR3 DNA. The D gene is left open where the match is weak. Size tells how often a clone was seen (once, few, many) or the class of an expanded clone, and some rows leave it out.

>-|-|TRBJ1-2|TRBV2
CASSFGQRGEGYTF
TGTGCCAGCAGTTTCGGACAGCGGGGGGAGGGCTACACCTTC
>few|TRBD1|TRBJ2-7|TRBV7-8
CASSSRDRNVYEQYF
TGTGCCAGCAGCTCCCGGGACAGGAACGTATACGAGCAGTACTTC
>-|TRBD1|TRBJ1-1|TRBV19
CASSTRWTGVIEAFF
TGTGCCAGTAGTACCCGTTGGACAGGGGTGATTGAAGCTTTCTTT
>few|-|TRBJ1-2|TRBV6-5
CASSYAQGNYGYTF
TGTGCCAGCAGTTACGCGCAGGGTAACTATGGCTACACCTTC
>-|TRBD1|TRBJ1-1|TRBV29-1
CSVRTGGGVTEAFF
TGCAGCGTTCGTACAGGGGGCGGTGTCACTGAAGCTTTCTTT
>few|TRBD1|TRBJ2-1|TRBV20-1
CSAIDRVGQFF
TGCAGTGCTATTGACAGGGTGGGTCAGTTCTTC
>-|TRBD1|TRBJ2-7|TRBV27
CASSYGTGGYEQYF
TGTGCCAGCAGTTACGGGACAGGGGGCTACGAGCAGTACTTC
>-|TRBD2|TRBJ2-7|TRBV13
CASSLGPASGTNSYEQYF
TGTGCCAGCAGCTTAGGCCCGGCTAGCGGGACAAACTCCTACGAGCAGTACTTC
>few|-|TRBJ2-5|TRBV9
CASSVSTSPETQYF
TGTGCCAGCAGCGTGAGTACTAGCCCAGAGACCCAGTACTTC
>few|-|TRBJ2-1|TRBV28
CASSLERRPYNEQFF
TGTGCCAGCAGTTTGGAGAGGAGACCCTACAATGAGCAGTTCTTC
>-|-|TRBJ1-1|TRBV18
CASSPPADTEAFF
TGTGCCAGCTCACCACCGGCGGACACTGAAGCTTTCTTT
>-|-|TRBJ2-7|TRBV28
CASSTPGHYSYEQYF
TGTGCCAGCAGTACCCCGGGACACTACTCCTACGAGCAGTACTTC
>-|TRBD1|TRBJ2-7|TRBV18
CASSPRDRGYEQYF
TGTGCCAGCTCACCCCGGGACAGGGGGTACGAGCAGTACTTC
>-|-|TRBJ2-2|TRBV7-3
CASSQHRESGELFF
TGTGCCAGCAGCCAGCACAGGGAGTCCGGGGAGCTGTTTTTT
>-|TRBD1|TRBJ1-1|TRBV7-9
CASSFLLTGDTEAFF
TGTGCCAGCAGCTTTTTACTGACAGGGGATACTGAAGCTTTCTTT
>-|TRBD1|TRBJ1-1|TRBV4-1
CASSQDKRPTTGGNLSNTEAFF
TGCGCCAGCAGCCAAGATAAACGACCGACGACAGGGGGAAATTTGTCGAACACTGAAGCTTTCTTT
>few|TRBD2|TRBJ2-5|TRBV10-3
CAISPTKRGGRETQYF
TGTGCCATCAGTCCGACGAAGCGGGGAGGACGAGAGACCCAGTACTTC
>-|-|TRBJ2-7|TRBV7-2
CASSTHRGYEQYF
TGTGCCAGCAGCACCCACCGGGGCTACGAGCAGTACTTC
>-|-|TRBJ2-3|TRBV18
CASSPPRISPTDTQYF
TGTGCCAGCTCACCACCCAGAATATCTCCGACAGATACGCAGTATTTT
>-|-|TRBJ2-2|TRBV19
CASSIESGTGELFF
TGTGCCAGTAGTATAGAATCAGGCACCGGGGAGCTGTTTTTT
>-|TRBD1|TRBJ2-5|TRBV5-1
CASSPTGLETQYF
TGCGCCAGCAGCCCGACAGGGCTTGAGACCCAGTACTTC
>-|-|TRBJ2-5|TRBV5-1
CASSFEGPETQYF
TGCGCCAGCAGCTTTGAGGGCCCAGAGACCCAGTACTTC
>-|TRBD1|TRBJ2-1|TRBV4-1
CASSSTGRNYNEQFF
TGCGCCAGCAGCTCGACAGGGAGAAACTACAATGAGCAGTTCTTC
>few|TRBD2|TRBJ2-1|TRBV5-1
CASSLAGTSGMNEQFF
TGCGCCAGCAGCTTGGCTGGGACTAGCGGGATGAATGAGCAGTTCTTC
>once|TRBD2|TRBJ2-3|TRBV28
CASSASLWGGRGRDTQYF
TGTGCCAGCAGTGCCTCCCTCTGGGGCGGGAGGGGGAGGGATACGCAGTATTTT
>-|-|TRBJ2-1|TRBV7-3
CASSPGGEQFF
TGTGCCAGCAGCCCCGGGGGTGAGCAGTTCTTC
>-|-|TRBJ1-5|TRBV19
CASSKGRSDQPQHF
TGTGCCAGTAGTAAGGGGCGAAGTGATCAGCCCCAGCATTTT
>-|-|TRBJ2-5|TRBV7-6
CASSLHTGQYF
TGTGCCAGCAGCTTACATACAGGCCAGTACTTC
>few|TRBD2|TRBJ2-1|TRBV28
CASSTRAGVENEQFF
TGTGCCAGCAGTACCCGGGCGGGAGTAGAAAATGAGCAGTTCTTC
>-|TRBD2|TRBJ2-2|TRBV5-1
CASSETSVRDTGELFF
TGCGCCAGCAGCGAGACTAGCGTTCGGGACACCGGGGAGCTGTTTTTT
>few|-|TRBJ2-1|TRBV4-3
CASSQAGGGSGVNEQFF
TGCGCCAGCAGCCAAGCGGGGGGCGGGAGCGGGGTTAATGAGCAGTTCTTC
>few|TRBD1|TRBJ2-1|TRBV28
CATKVGPGGDEQFF
TGTGCCACCAAAGTCGGGCCAGGGGGCGATGAGCAGTTCTTC
>few|TRBD2|TRBJ2-1|TRBV10-3
CAISEYLAGTSGYNEQFF
TGTGCCATCAGTGAGTACTTAGCCGGGACTAGCGGATACAATGAGCAGTTCTTC
>-|TRBD2|TRBJ2-1|TRBV19
CASSMSSGRIEQFF
TGTGCCAGTAGTATGTCTAGCGGGAGGATTGAGCAGTTCTTC